The sequence of this T cell receptor beta chain was determined in a study of blood T cell repertoires in COVID-19 (TCRdb year 2020). For the wider study: Collaborator samples came from the United States, Italy and Spain and covered acute and convalescent phases of COVID-19. Deeply sampled blood TCRbeta repertoires from subjects exposed to, actively infected with, or recovered from COVID-19 were included in the dataset. HLA class I and class II types, where available, came from metadata supplied by the sample provider rather than from assay-based typing. A de-identified subject ID, COVID-19 status, age in years and sex were almost always included in the sample metadata. The prospective study material was composed of cDNA or gDNA derived from T cells, B-cell-depleted T cells, or PBMCs. The samples were drawn from two sources: the first 160 participants of the ongoing ImmuneRACE study, and 1,200 or so subjects contributed by 6 global collaborators. A freely available public database, intended as a resource for researchers studying the immune response to SARS-CoV-2, is where the repertoires were released.

Whole blood was collected in K2EDTA tubes by collaborating institutions according to the institutions' own protocols. For TCRbeta analysis, collaborators shipped samples in one of three forms: frozen whole blood, isolated PBMCs, or DNA extracted from either of those sample types. The CDR3, cysteine through phenylalanine, is 15 amino acids long. Only the CDR3 DNA stays, 45 bases, in frame from base 1. V loses 5 bases, J loses 0 bases, and the germline ends lie 11 bases apart. CDR1 is given as SGHAT and CDR2 as FQNNGV, both from the germline V gene. The research as a whole found: How much clinical and demographic metadata was included differed by source and by participant, and the metadata was provided uncurated.

Notes on this clone: This receptor's antigen is unknown. Per-base quality was not reported, and no clone a single base away is much larger than it.

The immunoSEQ Assay, a bias-controlled multiplex PCR, was used to amplify TCRbeta CDR3 regions from genomic DNA. As for the authors' bioinformatics: The number of nucleated cells in each sample was estimated by amplification of reference gene primers within the assay. To quantify the absolute abundance of each unique TCRbeta CDR3 rearrangement, sequence reads were collapsed and filtered. For each sample, productive Simpson clonality was calculated as the square root of Simpson's diversity index over productive rearrangements. TCRdb holds this immuneACCESS table with in-frame rearrangements only. Some clones are missing; in checked studies, unresolved V genes explain under half, and the rest has no known cause. V and J calls and clone size come straight from that table; D and trimming were deduced from the DNA. The sample data list some 200,000 clones, and about 88% of these were observed just once. The top ten hold more than 1.5% of the sample.

This clonotype was sampled from a man between 65 and 85 years old with acute or convalescent COVID-19. The sample consisted of peripheral blood. In this chain, TRBV11-2 is recombined with TRBJ1-3; the D segment could be TRBD1, given 6 matching bases. The sequenced DNA: TGTGCCAGCAGCCCGGACAGCCTCTCTGGAAACACCATATATTTT. Translation gives CASSPDSLSGNTIYF.